Presented here are 29 T cell receptor beta chains from one specimen sequenced in a study of follicular helper T cells after annual influenza vaccination. Time point defined: 2014-2015 season, pre-vaccination. Sequencing used immunoSEQ multiplex PCR; TCRdb keeps in-frame clones, though not all of them. The table lists around 25,000 clones, 65% to 85% of them singletons. This specimen was CXCR5+ CD38- circulating T follicular helper cells from blood, taken on the day of influenza vaccination. Specified subset: circulating Tfh, non-naive CD4+CXCR5+PD-1+ (ICOS+CD38+ or ICOS-CD38-). The source of these receptors is an adult who received the influenza vaccine.

The chain combines TRBV5-8 with TRBJ2-3, with 9 bases that match TRBD1. The CDR3 spans 17 residues. Germline CDR1 reads SGHTS; CDR2 reads YDEGEE. After removal of 3 bases from V and 3 bases from J, the junction contained 11 bases not matched to a gene. CDR3 nucleotide sequence: TGTGCCAGCAGCTCCTCCCCGGGACAGGGAATAACAGATACGCAGTATTTT. The encoded protein is CASSSSPGQGITDTQYF.

This clone was seen just once. The chain links TRBV6-5 to TRBJ1-6; TRBD1 matches at 8 bases. Germline V gene lookup returns CDR1 MNHEY and CDR2 SVGAGI. The V gene end was trimmed by 4 bases and the J gene end by 7 bases; junction bases not matched to a gene: 3. The CDR3 totals 14 residues. DNA of the CDR3: TGTGCCAGCAGTTCCGGGACAGGCAATTCACCCCTCCACTTT. This sequence encodes CASSSGTGNSPLHF.

With regard to this clone: Other DNA sequences in this sample translate to the same CDR3. This rearrangement joins TRBV18 to TRBJ2-4, with 9 bases lining up with TRBD1. Germline CDR1 reads KGHSH; CDR2 reads LQKENI. There are 17 residues in the CDR3. Germline trimming cut 3 bases from V and 2 bases from J; bases unmatched to any gene: 8. The CDR3 region has the DNA TGTGCCAGCTCACCTTTTGTACAGGGGGCTACCAAAAACATTCAGTACTTC. Protein product: CASSPFVQGATKNIQYF.

This rearrangement joins TRBV6-5 to TRBJ2-2; a weak D match, TRBD1 (5 bases). CDR3 size: 15 residues. CDR1 MNHEY and CDR2 SVGAGI come from the germline V gene. Between the trimmed V and J ends, which lost 6 bases and 1 base, there was a span of 12 bases. The DNA for the CDR3 is TGTGCCAGCAGCTCCGGACACCGGAACACCGGGGAGCTGTTTTTT. It translates to CASSSGHRNTGELFF.

The V call is TRBV7-9, the J call TRBJ1-3; D not resolved. V lost 3 bases and J 0 bases, leaving 15 bases between the germline ends. Germline V gives CDR1 SEHNR, CDR2 FQNEAQ (reference sequence). The CDR3 consists of 17 residues. This CDR3 reads CASSFIRDTISGNTIYF. CDR3 bases: TGTGCCAGCAGCTTCATCAGAGACACAATCTCTGGAAACACCATATATTTT.

The chain recombines TRBV10-1 with TRBJ2-7, with 10 nucleotides matching TRBD2. The CDR3 runs 15 residues. Germline loops: CDR1 WNHNN, CDR2 SYGVQD (reference sequence). V lost 3 bases, J lost 6 bases, and 8 bases stayed unmatched. The CDR3 region is CASSDLGTSAAEQYF. The CDR3 coding sequence is TGCGCCAGCAGTGATTTAGGGACTAGCGCGGCCGAGCAGTACTTC.

This chain connects TRBV19 to TRBJ2-1; D is uncertain. The CDR3 extends over 13 amino acids. V was shortened by 10 bases and J by 4 bases, with 14 bases between the two germline ends. Per the germline V gene, CDR1 is LNHDA and CDR2 is SQIVND (reference sequence). The CDR3 spells CATTASAYNEQFF. In DNA, the CDR3 is TGTGCCACTACAGCTTCAGCTTACAATGAGCAGTTCTTC.

This clone was seen once. The chain recombines TRBV2 with TRBJ2-2; TRBD2 is a possible D gene (7 bases). CDR1 is SNHLY, CDR2 FYNNEI, per germline. Deletions cut 11 bases from V and 5 bases from J, with 18 bases between. The CDR3 spans 14 residues. Written as DNA, the CDR3 is TGTGCCTCTGGGGGGGCGACCCAGACCGGGGAGCTGTTTTTT. It yields the protein CASGGATQTGELFF.

This clone was observed a handful of times. The chain combines TRBV6-5 with TRBJ1-5; TRBD1 is a possible D gene (5 bases). Germline V lookup: CDR1 MNHEY, CDR2 SVGAGI. V was pared by 5 bases and J by 10 bases, with 12 bases between. This CDR3 contains 12 residues. In DNA form, the CDR3 reads TGTGCCAGCAGTGTAAAGGGGTCCCCCCAGCATTTT. It specifies CASSVKGSPQHF.

The chain combines TRBV28 with TRBJ2-7; 10 positions agree with TRBD1. The ends lost 6 bases at V and 7 bases at J; junction bases unmatched: 12. Germline-derived CDR1 and CDR2 are MDHEN and SYDVKM. This CDR3 contains 15 residues. The CDR3 protein is CASSPPGTGVGEQYF. In DNA, the CDR3 is TGTGCCAGCAGCCCACCTGGGACAGGGGTTGGGGAGCAGTACTTC.

The CDR3 sequence: CASSLAGLAWDTQYF. The DNA of the CDR3 is TGTGCCAGCAGCTTAGCGGGGCTAGCGTGGGATACGCAGTATTTT. The V and J genes are TRBV7-6 and TRBJ2-3, with D possibly matching TRBD2 (6 bases). Germline loops: CDR1 SGHVS, CDR2 FNYEAQ. The V end lost 0 bases, the J end lost 6 bases, and 13 bases lay between the germline ends. This CDR3 region has 15 residues.

This clone was seen a handful of times. The chain uses TRBV11-2 and TRBJ2-1, with 9 positions matching TRBD2. V lost 7 bases to trimming and J lost 8 bases; unmatched junction nucleotides: 15. In germline, CDR1 is SGHAT, CDR2 FQNNGV. The CDR3 runs 16 residues. Here the CDR3 DNA reads TGTGCCAGCATCAAACAAGAGGGCGGGGGGGCCTATGAGCAGTTCTTC. It encodes CASIKQEGGGAYEQFF. Drawing the rest from reference TRBV11-2 and TRBJ2-1, the complete variable domain is EAGVAQSPRYKIIEKRQSVAFWCNPISGHATLYWYQQILGQGPKLLIQFQNNGVVDDSQLPKDRFSAERLKGVDSTLKIQPAKLEDSAVYLCASIKQEGGGAYEQFFGPGTRLTVL.

The chain is built from TRBV7-2 and TRBJ1-2, with 9 bases matching TRBD1. Germline V gives CDR1 SGHTA, CDR2 FQGNSA. The CDR3 spans 15 residues. After removal of 5 bases from V and 4 bases from J, the junction contained 8 bases not matched to a gene. CDR3 loop: CASSRDREASYGYTF. The CDR3 region has the DNA TGTGCCAGCAGCCGGGACAGGGAGGCTAGCTATGGCTACACCTTC.

This clone came up once. The sample holds other DNA sequences that translate to the same CDR3. The chain combines TRBV5-1 with TRBJ1-4; D gene uncertain. This CDR3 has 14 amino acids. The V and J ends lost 4 bases and 4 bases respectively, with 11 bases between them. From germline, CDR1 is SGHRS and CDR2 YFSETQ. The CDR3 spells CASSLRGFNEKLFF. The CDR3 coding sequence is TGCGCCAGCAGCCTGCGAGGTTTTAATGAAAAACTGTTTTTT.

This rearrangement joins TRBV18 to TRBJ2-7; no firm D call. Germline CDR1 is KGHSH and CDR2 is LQKENI. Trimming took off 3 bases at V and 8 bases at J, with 17 bases between the two ends. The CDR3 is made up of 14 amino acids. CDR3 sequence: CASSPSSQPWQQYF. The CDR3 nucleotides are TGTGCCAGCTCACCTTCCAGTCAACCTTGGCAGCAGTACTTC.

This chain joins TRBV11-3 and TRBJ2-2; 7 bases align to TRBD1. V lost 5 bases and J lost 6; bases outside the gene matches: 6. Germline V lookup: CDR1 SGHNT, CDR2 YENEEA. The CDR3 is 14 residues long. CDR3: CASSPGGVAGELFF. The CDR3 region has the DNA TGTGCCAGCAGCCCAGGGGGAGTGGCCGGGGAGCTGTTTTTT. The full variable domain, its missing parts supplied by reference TRBV11-3 and TRBJ2-2, is EAGVVQSPRYKIIEKKQPVAFWCNPISGHNTLYWYLQNLGQGPELLIRYENEEAVDDSQLPKDRFSAERLKGVDSTLKIQPAELGDSAVYLCASSPGGVAGELFFGEGSRLTVL.

CDR3 sequence (DNA): TGTGCCAGCTCCCGTAGCTTGGCGGAGGGGATCTACAATGAGCAGTTCTTC. Its translation: CASSRSLAEGIYNEQFF. The chain has TRBV18 and TRBJ2-1; the D gene is possibly TRBD2 (6 bases). This CDR3 has 17 residues. Germline CDR1 is KGHSH and CDR2 is LQKENI. Trimming stripped 6 bases from V and 3 bases from J, with 21 bases between.

The chain uses TRBV28 and TRBJ2-5; 8 bases map to TRBD1. The germline gives CDR1 MDHEN, CDR2 SYDVKM. J was trimmed by 9 bases and V by 4 bases; bases with no gene match: 13. The CDR3 runs to 15 residues. The CDR3 loop reads CASSWGIGQGPPQYF. In DNA, the CDR3 is TGTGCCAGCAGTTGGGGTATCGGACAGGGCCCCCCCCAGTACTTC.

The V call is TRBV29-1, the J call TRBJ2-1; 9 bases agree with TRBD2. In germline, CDR1 is SQVTM, CDR2 ANQGSEA. Unmatched junction bases numbered 5, after V lost 4 bases and J lost 7 bases. This CDR3 spans 13 amino acids. In DNA, the CDR3 is TGCAGCGTTGCCCTGCTAGCGGGGAATGAGCAGTTCTTC. Translating gives CSVALLAGNEQFF.

The V gene is TRBV7-6, the J gene TRBJ2-5, with D possibly matching TRBD2 (7 bases). Trimming left V 1 base short and J 5 bases short, with 14 bases between. CDR1 and CDR2 (germline): SGHVS, FNYEAQ. CDR3 size: 15 residues. The CDR3 DNA is TGTGCCAGCAGCTTAGTGGGGGGGGCGGTGGAGACCCAGTACTTC. Translated, it gives CASSLVGGAVETQYF.

The chain joins TRBV7-8 to TRBJ2-5, with 8 positions matching TRBD1. Per germline, CDR1 SGHVS and CDR2 FQNEAQ. The V gene end was trimmed by 5 bases and the J gene end by 2 bases; junction bases not matched to a gene: 4. This CDR3 contains 14 residues. The CDR3 sequence: CASSPRTGQETQYF. For the CDR3, the DNA is TGTGCCAGCAGCCCCCGGACAGGGCAAGAGACCCAGTACTTC.

The chain recombines TRBV5-4 with TRBJ1-1; D is unresolved. CDR3 length: 15 amino acids. Germline V CDR1 and CDR2: SGHNT, YYREEE (reference sequence). V lost 5 bases to trimming and J lost 3 bases, with 17 bases between them. CDR3 in DNA: TGTGCCAGCAGTGGTGGCTGGAGGAAGGACACTGAAGCTTTCTTT. This gives the protein CASSGGWRKDTEAFF.

The chain recombines TRBV5-6 with TRBJ1-2; D not resolved. This CDR3 has 16 amino acids. V was cut by 1 base and J by 5 bases, with 18 bases left in between. The V gene's germline CDR1 is SGHDT and CDR2 YYEEEE. The CDR3: CASSLTSWPGGYGYTF. In nucleotides, the CDR3 is TGTGCCAGCAGCTTGACTTCTTGGCCCGGAGGGTATGGCTACACCTTC. The entire variable domain, with the rest obtained from reference TRBV5-6 and TRBJ1-2, is as follows: DAGVTQSPTHLIKTRGQQVTLRCSPKSGHDTVSWYQQALGQGPQFIFQYYEEEERQRGNFPDRFSGHQFPNYSSELNVNALLLGDSALYLCASSLTSWPGGYGYTFGSGTRLTVV.

The chain couples TRBV7-2 to TRBJ2-3; D not resolved. CDR1 SGHTA and CDR2 FQGNSA come from the germline V gene. The V end was cut by 4 bases, the J end by 4 bases, with 9 bases between. The CDR3 contains 13 residues. The CDR3 spells CASSSIVADTQYF. The CDR3 bases are TGTGCCAGCAGCTCCATAGTCGCAGATACGCAGTATTTT.

J is TRBJ2-3 and V is TRBV5-6, with a weak D call TRBD2 (5 bases). The CDR3 is made up of 16 amino acids. V was cut by 1 base and J by 3 bases, with 15 bases left in between. Germline V gene lookup returns CDR1 SGHDT and CDR2 YYEEEE. The CDR3 DNA follows: TGTGCCAGCAGCTTGTACCTCGGGGAGAGAACAGATACGCAGTATTTT. Protein sequence: CASSLYLGERTDTQYF.

V gene TRBV27 combines with J gene TRBJ2-5; D perhaps matches TRBD1 (6 bases). The J call may be in error: the DNA end matches TRBJ2-7 better. The CDR3 spans 16 residues. CDR1 and CDR2 from the germline V gene are MNHEY and SMNVEV (reference sequence). CDR3 sequence: CASSPHGQGPAYEQYF. In DNA, the CDR3 is TGTGCCAGCAGTCCCCATGGGCAGGGGCCGGCCTACGAGCAGTACTTC.

In this sample, this clone turned up a few times. This rearrangement joins TRBV6-5 to TRBJ1-1; no reliable D call. V lost 6 bases to trimming and J lost 7 bases, with 15 bases between them. This CDR3 is 13 amino acids long. Germline V lookup: CDR1 MNHEY, CDR2 SVGAGI. The CDR3 is CASRHPENVEAFF. The CDR3 coding sequence is TGTGCCAGCAGACACCCGGAGAACGTTGAAGCTTTCTTT.

V gene TRBV19 combines with J gene TRBJ1-2; 10 bases map to TRBD1. J gave up 5 bases and V 5 bases, and 20 bases lay outside the gene matches. From germline, CDR1 is LNHDA and CDR2 SQIVND (reference sequence). There are 19 residues in the CDR3. CDR3 region: CASSLRPGTGVGPGYGYTF. The CDR3 DNA reads TGTGCCAGTAGTCTACGTCCCGGGACAGGGGTAGGGCCTGGGTATGGCTACACCTTC.

J is TRBJ1-2 and V is TRBV5-1; TRBD1 agrees at 8 bases. J was trimmed by 12 bases and V by 1 base; bases with no gene match: 29. Germline loops: CDR1 SGHRS, CDR2 YFSETQ. CDR3 length: 20 residues. The CDR3 spells CASSLTVGFRGLSIPQGDTF. In DNA form, the CDR3 reads TGCGCCAGCAGCTTGACAGTAGGCTTCAGGGGGCTATCTATTCCTCAGGGGGACACCTTC.